This TCR beta chain was documented in a study of T cell responses to AZD1222 COVID-19 vaccine. A note on this clone: Antigen unknown.

Method: immunoSEQ multiplex PCR; TCRdb's copy keeps in-frame clones and lacks some. The profile shows 150,000 to 200,000 clones, more than 90% of them singletons. Germline lookup yields CDR1 LGHNT and CDR2 FRNRAP. V gave up 3 bases and J gave up 14 bases, with 19 bases separating them. CDR3 length: 13 amino acids. Study-wide points: Among the donors, most were white British and more were female, and clonal diversity was possibly underestimated. Nearly half of spike-specific TCRs reportedly target variant regions that are unmutated in the B.1.351 and B.1.1.7 variants. No day 14 peak samples; only post-peak repertoires were characterized. Increased Spike-specific TCR breadth and depth were observed after two AZD1222 doses.

The sequence was collected from an adult who received the MenACWY meningococcal vaccine as a control. The sequencing here drew on peripheral blood, taken 28 days after the second dose of the MenACWY control vaccine. The genes are TRBV12-5 and TRBJ1-2, with a possible D match to TRBD1 (5 bases). For the CDR3, the DNA is TGTGCTAGTGGTTTCCCCCCCAGGGACCAGACGACCTTC. Amino acids: CASGFPPRDQTTF.